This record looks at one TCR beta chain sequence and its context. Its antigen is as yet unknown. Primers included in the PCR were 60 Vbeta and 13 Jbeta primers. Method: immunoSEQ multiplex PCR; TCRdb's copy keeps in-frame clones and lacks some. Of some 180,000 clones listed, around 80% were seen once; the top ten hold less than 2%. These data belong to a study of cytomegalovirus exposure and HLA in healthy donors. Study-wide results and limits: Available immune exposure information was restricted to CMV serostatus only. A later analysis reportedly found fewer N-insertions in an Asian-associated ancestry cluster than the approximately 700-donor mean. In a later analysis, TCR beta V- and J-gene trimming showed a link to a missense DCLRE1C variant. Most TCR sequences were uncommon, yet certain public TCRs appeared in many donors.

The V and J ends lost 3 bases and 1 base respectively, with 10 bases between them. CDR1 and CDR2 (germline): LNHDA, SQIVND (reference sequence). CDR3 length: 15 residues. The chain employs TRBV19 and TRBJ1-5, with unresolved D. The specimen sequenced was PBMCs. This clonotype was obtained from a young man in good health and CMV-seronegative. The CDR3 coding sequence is TGTGCCAGTAGTATGTCCGGAGGGAGCAATCAGCCCCAGCATTTT. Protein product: CASSMSGGSNQPQHF.